This T cell receptor beta chain is from a study of CD8+ T cells in alopecia areata. At the level of the study: Those treated were given oral tofacitinib at 5 to 10 mg twice daily. Study results and limitations: Scalp sequencing captures resident alphabeta T cells of normal skin too.

CDR3 length: 14 residues. With 4 bases removed from V and 6 bases from J, the gap between germline ends came to 13 bases. Germline CDR1 is SGHTA and CDR2 is FQGNSA. Lesional scalp punch biopsies and peripheral blood came from alopecia areata patients. Extracted RNA was reverse transcribed into cDNA, the sequencing template. Here immunoSEQ multiplex PCR was the method, and the copy in TCRdb shows in-frame clones only, minus some. The profile covers around 250,000 clones, with roughly 69% appearing a single time and 0.95% to 1.5% taken by the ten largest. The table lists this clone with a few counts. Its target is not known.

The V gene is TRBV7-2, the J gene TRBJ2-4; D assignment may be TRBD1 or TRBD2 (5 bases each). The material sequenced was CD4+ T cells sorted from blood, taken at week 0. The source of this sequence is a human donor with alopecia areata. CDR3 sequence reads: CASSSDTGRNIQYF. The DNA of the CDR3 is TGTGCCAGCAGCTCCGACACGGGACGAAACATTCAGTACTTC.